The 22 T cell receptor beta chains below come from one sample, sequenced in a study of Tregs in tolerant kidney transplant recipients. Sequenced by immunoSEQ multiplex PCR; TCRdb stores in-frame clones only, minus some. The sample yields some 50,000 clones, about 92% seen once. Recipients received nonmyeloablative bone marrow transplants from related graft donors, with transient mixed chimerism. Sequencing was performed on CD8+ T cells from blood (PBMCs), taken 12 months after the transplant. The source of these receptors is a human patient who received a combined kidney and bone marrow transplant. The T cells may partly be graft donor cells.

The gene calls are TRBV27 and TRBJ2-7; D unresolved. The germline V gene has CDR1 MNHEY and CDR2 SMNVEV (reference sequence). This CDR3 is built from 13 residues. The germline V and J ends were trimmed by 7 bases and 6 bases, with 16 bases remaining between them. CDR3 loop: CASTTIDRLEQYF. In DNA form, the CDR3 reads TGTGCCAGCACTACTATTGACCGTCTCGAGCAGTACTTC.

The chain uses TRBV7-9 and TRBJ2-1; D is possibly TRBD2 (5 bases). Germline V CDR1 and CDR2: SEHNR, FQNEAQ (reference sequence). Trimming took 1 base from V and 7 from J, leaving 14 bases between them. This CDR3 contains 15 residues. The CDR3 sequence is CASSLVEGSMNEQFF. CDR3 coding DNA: TGTGCCAGCAGCTTAGTAGAGGGTAGCATGAATGAGCAGTTCTTC. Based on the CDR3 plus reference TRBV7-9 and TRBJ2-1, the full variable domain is DTGVSQNPRHKITKRGQNVTFRCDPISEHNRLYWYRQTLGQGPEFLTYFQNEAQLEKSRLLSDRFSAERPKGSFSTLEIQRTEQGDSAMYLCASSLVEGSMNEQFFGPGTRLTVL.

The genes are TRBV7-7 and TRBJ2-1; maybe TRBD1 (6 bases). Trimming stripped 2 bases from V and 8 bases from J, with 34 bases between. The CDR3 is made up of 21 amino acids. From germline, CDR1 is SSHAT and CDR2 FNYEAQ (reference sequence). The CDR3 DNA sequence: TGTGCCAGCAGCTTAAAACCCCCACACAGTTGGTCGGGACATCATAGCTATGAGCAGTTCTTC. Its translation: CASSLKPPHSWSGHHSYEQFF.

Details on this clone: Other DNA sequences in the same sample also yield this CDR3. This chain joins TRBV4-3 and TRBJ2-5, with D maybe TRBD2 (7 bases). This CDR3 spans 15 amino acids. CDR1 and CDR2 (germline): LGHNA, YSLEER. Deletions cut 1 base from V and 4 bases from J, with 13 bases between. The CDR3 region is CASSQGGGAGETQYF. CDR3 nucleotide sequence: TGCGCCAGCAGCCAAGGGGGGGGCGCGGGAGAGACCCAGTACTTC.

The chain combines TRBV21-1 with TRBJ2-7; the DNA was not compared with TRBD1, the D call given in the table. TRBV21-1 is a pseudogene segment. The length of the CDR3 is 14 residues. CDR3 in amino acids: CASSTNWTGGEQYF. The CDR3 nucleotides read TGTGCCAGCAGCACCAATTGGACAGGGGGCGAGCAGTACTTC.

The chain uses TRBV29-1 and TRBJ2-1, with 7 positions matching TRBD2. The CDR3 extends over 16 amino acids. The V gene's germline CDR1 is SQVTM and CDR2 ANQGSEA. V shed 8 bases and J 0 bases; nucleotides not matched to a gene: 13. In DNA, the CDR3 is TGCAGCACCTATGGGGAGGGGTCGGCCTCCTACAATGAGCAGTTCTTC. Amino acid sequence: CSTYGEGSASYNEQFF.

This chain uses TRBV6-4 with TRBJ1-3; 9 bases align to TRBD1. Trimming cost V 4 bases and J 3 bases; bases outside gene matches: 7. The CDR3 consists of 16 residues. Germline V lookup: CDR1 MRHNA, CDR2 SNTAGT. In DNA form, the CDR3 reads TGTGCCAGCAGTGCTCCGGGACAGGGCGTTGGAAACACCATATATTTT. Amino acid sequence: CASSAPGQGVGNTIYF.

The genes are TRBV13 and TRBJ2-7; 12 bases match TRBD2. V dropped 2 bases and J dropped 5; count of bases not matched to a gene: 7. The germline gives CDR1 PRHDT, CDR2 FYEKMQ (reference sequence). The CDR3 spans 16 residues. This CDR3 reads CASSLLAGGTFDEQYF. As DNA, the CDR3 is TGTGCCAGCAGCTTACTAGCGGGAGGGACTTTCGACGAGCAGTACTTC.

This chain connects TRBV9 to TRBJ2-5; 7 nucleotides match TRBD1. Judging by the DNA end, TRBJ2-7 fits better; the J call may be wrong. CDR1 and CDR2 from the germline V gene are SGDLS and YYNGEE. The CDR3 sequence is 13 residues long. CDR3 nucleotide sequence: TGTGCCAGCAGCGCACTACAGGGGTCCGAGCAGTACTTC. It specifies CASSALQGSEQYF.

CDR3 amino acids: CASSSTGGAETQYF. In DNA, the CDR3 is TGTGCCAGCAGCTCGACAGGGGGCGCTGAGACCCAGTACTTC. The chain uses TRBV7-3 and TRBJ2-5; 10 bases map to TRBD1. The CDR3 contains 14 residues. Germline loops: CDR1 SGHTA, CDR2 FQGTGA. Trimming cost V 4 bases and J 5 bases; bases outside gene matches: 4.

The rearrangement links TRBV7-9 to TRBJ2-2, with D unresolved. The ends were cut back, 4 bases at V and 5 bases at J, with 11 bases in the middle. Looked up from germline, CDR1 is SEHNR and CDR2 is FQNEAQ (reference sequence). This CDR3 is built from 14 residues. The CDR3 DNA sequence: TGTGCCAGCAGCTATCCCAAAACAACCGGGGAGCTGTTTTTT. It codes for CASSYPKTTGELFF.

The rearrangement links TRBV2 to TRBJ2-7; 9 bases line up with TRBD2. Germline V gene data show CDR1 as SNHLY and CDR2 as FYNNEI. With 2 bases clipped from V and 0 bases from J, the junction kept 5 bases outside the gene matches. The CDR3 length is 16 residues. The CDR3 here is CASSESVAGASYEQYF. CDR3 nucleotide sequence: TGTGCCAGCAGTGAATCGGTAGCGGGAGCCTCCTACGAGCAGTACTTC.

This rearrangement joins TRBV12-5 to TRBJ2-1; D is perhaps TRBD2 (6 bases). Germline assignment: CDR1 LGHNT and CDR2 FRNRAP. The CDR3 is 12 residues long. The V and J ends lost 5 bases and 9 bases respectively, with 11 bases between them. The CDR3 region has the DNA TGTGCTAGTGGTCTCGGAGGGCCTGAGCAGTTCTTC. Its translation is CASGLGGPEQFF.

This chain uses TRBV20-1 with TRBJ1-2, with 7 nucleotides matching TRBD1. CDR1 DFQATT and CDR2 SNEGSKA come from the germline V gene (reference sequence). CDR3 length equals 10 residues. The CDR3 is CRGGDYGYTF. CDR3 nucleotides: TGCAGAGGGGGCGACTATGGCTACACCTTC.

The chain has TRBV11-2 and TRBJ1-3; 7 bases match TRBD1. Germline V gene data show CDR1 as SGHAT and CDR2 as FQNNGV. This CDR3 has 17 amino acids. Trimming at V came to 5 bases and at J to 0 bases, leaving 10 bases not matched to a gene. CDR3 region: CASSPWTGPDSGNTIYF. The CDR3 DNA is TGTGCCAGCAGCCCATGGACAGGACCTGACTCTGGAAACACCATATATTTT.

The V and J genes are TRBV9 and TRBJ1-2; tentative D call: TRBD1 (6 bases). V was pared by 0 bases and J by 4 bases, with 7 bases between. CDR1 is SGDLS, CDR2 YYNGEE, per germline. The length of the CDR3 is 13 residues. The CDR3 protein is CASSVGTAYGYTF. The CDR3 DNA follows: TGTGCCAGCAGCGTAGGGACAGCCTATGGCTACACCTTC.

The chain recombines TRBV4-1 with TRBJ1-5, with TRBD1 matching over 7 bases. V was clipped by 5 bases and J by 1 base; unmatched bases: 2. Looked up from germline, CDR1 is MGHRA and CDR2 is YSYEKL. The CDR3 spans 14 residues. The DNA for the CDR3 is TGCGCCAGCAGCTGGGGACAGAGCAATCAGCCCCAGCATTTT. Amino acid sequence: CASSWGQSNQPQHF.

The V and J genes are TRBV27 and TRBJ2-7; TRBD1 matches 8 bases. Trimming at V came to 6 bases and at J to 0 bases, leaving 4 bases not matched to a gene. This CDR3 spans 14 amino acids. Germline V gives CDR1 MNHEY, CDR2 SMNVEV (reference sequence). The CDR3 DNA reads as TGTGCCAGCAGGGGAACAGGGGGCTCCTACGAGCAGTACTTC. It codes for CASRGTGGSYEQYF.

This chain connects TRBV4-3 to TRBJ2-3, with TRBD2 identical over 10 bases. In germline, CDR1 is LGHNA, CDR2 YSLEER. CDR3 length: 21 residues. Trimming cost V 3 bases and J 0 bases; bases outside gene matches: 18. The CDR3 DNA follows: TGCGCCAGCAGCCATCCCAGAGAGGGTAGCGGGGGGCCAGCTAGCACAGATACGCAGTATTTT. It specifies CASSHPREGSGGPASTDTQYF.

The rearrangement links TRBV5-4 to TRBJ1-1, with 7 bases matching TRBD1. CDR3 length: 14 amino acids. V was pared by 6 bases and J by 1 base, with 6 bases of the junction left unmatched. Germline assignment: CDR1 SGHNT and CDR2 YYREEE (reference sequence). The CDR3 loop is CASTLGGQNTEAFF. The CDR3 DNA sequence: TGTGCCAGCACCTTAGGGGGCCAGAACACTGAAGCTTTCTTT.

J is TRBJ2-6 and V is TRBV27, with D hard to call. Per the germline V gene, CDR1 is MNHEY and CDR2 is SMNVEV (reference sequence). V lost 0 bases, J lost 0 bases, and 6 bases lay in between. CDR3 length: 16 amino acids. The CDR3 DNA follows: TGTGCCAGCAGTTTATCGTACGGCTCTGGGGCCAACGTCCTGACTTTC. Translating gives CASSLSYGSGANVLTF.

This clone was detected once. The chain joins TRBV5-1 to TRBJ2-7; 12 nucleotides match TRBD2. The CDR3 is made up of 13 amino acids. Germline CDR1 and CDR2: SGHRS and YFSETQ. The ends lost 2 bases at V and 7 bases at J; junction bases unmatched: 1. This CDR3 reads CASSFGLAGEQYF. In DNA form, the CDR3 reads TGCGCCAGCAGCTTCGGACTAGCGGGAGAGCAGTACTTC. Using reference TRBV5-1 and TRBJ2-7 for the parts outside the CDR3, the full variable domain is KAGVTQTPRYLIKTRGQQVTLSCSPISGHRSVSWYQQTPGQGLQFLFEYFSETQRNKGNFPGRFSGRQFSNSRSEMNVSTLELGDSALYLCASSFGLAGEQYFGPGTRLTVT.